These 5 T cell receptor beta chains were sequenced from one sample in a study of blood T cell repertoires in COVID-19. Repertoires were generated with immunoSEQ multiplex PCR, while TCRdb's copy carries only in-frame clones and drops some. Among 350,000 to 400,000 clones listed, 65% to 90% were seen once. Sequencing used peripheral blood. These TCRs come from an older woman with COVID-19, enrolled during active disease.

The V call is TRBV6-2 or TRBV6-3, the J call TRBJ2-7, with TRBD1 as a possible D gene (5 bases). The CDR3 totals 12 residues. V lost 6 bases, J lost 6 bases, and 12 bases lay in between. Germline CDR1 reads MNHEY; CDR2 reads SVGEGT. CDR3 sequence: CASSLLGAEQYF. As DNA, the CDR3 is TGTGCCAGCAGCCTGCTAGGGGCCGAGCAGTACTTC.

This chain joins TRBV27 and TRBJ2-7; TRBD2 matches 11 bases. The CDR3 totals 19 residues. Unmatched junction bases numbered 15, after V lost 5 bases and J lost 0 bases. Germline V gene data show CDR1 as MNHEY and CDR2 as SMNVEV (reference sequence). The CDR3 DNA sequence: TGTGCCAGCAGTACGCTACTAGCGGGGGCCTCGTTCATCTCCTACGAGCAGTACTTC. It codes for CASSTLLAGASFISYEQYF.

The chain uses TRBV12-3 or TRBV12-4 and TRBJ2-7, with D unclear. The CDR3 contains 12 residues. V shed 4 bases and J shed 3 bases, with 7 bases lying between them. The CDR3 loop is CASSSPNYEQYF. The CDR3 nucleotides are TGTGCCAGCAGTTCCCCCAACTACGAGCAGTACTTC.

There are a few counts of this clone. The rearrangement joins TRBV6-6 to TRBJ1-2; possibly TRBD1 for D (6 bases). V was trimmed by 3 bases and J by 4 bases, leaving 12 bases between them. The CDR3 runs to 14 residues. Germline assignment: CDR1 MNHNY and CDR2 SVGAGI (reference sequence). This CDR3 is CASSYSGEGYGYTF. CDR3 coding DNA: TGTGCCAGCAGTTATTCAGGGGAAGGCTATGGCTACACCTTC.

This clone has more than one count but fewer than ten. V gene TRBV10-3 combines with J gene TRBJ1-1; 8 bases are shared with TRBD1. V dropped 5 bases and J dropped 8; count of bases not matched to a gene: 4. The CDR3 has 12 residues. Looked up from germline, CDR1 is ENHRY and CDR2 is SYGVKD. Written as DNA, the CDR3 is TGTGCCATCAGTCCTGGACAGGGAGAAGCTTTCTTT. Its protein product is CAISPGQGEAFF.